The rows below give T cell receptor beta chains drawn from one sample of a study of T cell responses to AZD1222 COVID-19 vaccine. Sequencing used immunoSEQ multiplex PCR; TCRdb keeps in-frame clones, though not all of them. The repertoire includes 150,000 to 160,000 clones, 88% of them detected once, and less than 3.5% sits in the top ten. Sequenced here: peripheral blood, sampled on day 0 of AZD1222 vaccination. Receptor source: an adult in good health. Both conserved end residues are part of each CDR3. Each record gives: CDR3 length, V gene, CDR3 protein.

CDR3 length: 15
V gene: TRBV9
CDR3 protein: CASSVAGGTYNEQFF

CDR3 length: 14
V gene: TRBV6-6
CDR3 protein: CASSKTHFYNEQFF

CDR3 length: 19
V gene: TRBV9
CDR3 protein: CASSVAPGGEYVRTDTQYF

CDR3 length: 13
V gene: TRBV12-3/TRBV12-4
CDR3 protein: CASRTGFTGELFF

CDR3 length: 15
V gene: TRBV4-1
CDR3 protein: CASSRSGQGADTQYF

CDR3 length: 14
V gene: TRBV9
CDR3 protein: CASSVGVSSDEQFF

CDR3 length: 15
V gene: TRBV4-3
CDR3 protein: CASSQEGRGADTQYF

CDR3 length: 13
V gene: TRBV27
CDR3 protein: CASSPNQGYEAFF

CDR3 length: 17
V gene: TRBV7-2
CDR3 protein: CASSPDRGGSYNSPLHF

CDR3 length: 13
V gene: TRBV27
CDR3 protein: CASSSRANTEAFF

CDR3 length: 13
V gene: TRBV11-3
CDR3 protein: CASSLRGGNEQFF

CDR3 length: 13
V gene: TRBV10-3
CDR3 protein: CAISESGGLGYTF

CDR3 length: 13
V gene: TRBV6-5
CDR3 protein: CASSYPGIGEQFF

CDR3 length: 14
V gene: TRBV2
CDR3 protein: CASSVVGQANIQYF

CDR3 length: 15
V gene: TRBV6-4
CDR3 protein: CASSLIKTDNYGYTF

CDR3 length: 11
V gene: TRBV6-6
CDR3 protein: CASGWETEAFF

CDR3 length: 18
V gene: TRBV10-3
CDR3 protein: CAISESGATNSLLGEQYF

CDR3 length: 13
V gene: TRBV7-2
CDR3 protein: CASSSPSTDTQYF

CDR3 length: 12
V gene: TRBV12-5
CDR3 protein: CASGLTVDEQYF

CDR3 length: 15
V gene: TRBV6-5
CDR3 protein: CASSRGRELTDTQYF

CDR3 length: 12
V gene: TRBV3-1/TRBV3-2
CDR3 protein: CASSQESSGYTF

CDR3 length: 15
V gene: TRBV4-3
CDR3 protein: CASSQERGSNQPQHF

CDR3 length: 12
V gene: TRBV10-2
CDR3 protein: CASSEGGYEQYF

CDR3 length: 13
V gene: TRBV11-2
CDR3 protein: CASKASSYNEQFF

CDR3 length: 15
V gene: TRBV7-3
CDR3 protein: CASSANGLSGNTIYF

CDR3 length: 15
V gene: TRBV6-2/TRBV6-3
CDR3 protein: CASSYYPPNTGELFF

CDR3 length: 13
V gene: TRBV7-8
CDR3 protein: CASSPGGGYGYTF

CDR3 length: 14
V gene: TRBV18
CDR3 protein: CASSPSPENTEAFF

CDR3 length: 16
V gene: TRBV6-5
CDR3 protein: CASSYLASGPSYEQYF

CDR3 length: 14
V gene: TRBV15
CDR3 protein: CATSSSGGAYEQYF

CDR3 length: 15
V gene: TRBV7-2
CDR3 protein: CASSLAGGNYNEQFF

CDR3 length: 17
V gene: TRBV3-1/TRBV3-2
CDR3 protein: CASSQGGLAGAYGELFF

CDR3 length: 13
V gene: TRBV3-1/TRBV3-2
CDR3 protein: CASSGDLNQPQHF

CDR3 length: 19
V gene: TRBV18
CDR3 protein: CASSPPGPAANRMNTEAFF

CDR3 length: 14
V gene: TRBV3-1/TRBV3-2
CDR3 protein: CASSQGDSNSPLHF

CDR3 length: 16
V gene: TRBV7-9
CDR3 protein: CASSPGPMSLNTEAFF

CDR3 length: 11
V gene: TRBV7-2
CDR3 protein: CASSEGGTQYF

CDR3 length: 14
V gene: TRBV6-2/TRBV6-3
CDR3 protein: CASSYPGTGAEQYF

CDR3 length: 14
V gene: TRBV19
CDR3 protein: CASRGQGSNQPQHF

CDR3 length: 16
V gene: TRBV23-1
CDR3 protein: CASSQSERCGGKPQHF

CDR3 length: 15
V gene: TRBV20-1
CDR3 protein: CSASARGLTHNEQFF

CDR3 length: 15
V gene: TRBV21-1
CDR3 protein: CASSKKGDPNYGYTF

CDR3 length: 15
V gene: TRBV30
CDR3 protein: CAWSVRGRGSTEAFF

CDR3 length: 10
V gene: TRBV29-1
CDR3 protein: CSAAQGKAFF

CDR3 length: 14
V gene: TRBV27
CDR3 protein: CASSPSGASYGYTF

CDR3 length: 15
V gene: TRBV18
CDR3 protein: CASSPRQANTGELFF

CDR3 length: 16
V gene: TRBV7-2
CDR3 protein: CASSLVRGANGNTIYF

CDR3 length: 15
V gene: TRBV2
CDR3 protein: CASSSGGVSGNTIYF

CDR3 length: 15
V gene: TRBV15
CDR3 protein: CATSSRTGVGQPQHF

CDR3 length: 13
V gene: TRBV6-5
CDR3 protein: CASTSRVNQPQHF

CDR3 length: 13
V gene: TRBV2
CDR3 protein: CASSLTDRTGYTF

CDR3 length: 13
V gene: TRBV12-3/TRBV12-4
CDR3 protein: CASSFLQRGGRFF

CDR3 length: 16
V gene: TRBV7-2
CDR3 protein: CASSLAAVVAYNEQFF

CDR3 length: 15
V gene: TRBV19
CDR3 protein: CASSILFRVTGELFF

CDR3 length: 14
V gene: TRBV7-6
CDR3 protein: CASSLPGEDNEQFF